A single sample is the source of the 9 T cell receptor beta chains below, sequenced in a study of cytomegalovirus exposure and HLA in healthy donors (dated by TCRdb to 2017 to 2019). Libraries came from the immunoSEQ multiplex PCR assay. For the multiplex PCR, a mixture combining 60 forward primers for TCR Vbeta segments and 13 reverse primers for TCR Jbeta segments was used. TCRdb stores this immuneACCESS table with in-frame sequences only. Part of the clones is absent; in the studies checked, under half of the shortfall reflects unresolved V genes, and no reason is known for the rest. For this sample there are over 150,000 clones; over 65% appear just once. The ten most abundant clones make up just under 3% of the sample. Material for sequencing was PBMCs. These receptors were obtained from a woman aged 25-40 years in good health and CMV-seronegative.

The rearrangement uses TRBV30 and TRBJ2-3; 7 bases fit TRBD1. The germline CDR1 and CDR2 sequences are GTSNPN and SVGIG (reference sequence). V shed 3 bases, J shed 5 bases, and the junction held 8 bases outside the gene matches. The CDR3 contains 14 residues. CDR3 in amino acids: CAWSKGGRRDTQYF. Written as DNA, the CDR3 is TGTGCCTGGAGCAAAGGGGGCCGGAGAGATACGCAGTATTTT.

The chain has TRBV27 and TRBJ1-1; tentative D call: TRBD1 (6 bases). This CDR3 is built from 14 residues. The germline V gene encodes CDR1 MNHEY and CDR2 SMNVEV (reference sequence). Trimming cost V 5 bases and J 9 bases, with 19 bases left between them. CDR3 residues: CASSLRQDPFKAFF. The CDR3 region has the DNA TGTGCCAGCAGTCTAAGACAGGACCCATTTAAAGCTTTCTTT.

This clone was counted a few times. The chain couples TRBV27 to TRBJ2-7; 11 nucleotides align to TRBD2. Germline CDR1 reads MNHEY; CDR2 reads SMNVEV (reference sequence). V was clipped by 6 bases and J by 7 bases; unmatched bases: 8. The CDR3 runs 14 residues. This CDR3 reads CASRRLAGSGEQYF. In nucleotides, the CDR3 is TGTGCCAGCAGGAGACTAGCGGGGTCGGGGGAGCAGTACTTC.

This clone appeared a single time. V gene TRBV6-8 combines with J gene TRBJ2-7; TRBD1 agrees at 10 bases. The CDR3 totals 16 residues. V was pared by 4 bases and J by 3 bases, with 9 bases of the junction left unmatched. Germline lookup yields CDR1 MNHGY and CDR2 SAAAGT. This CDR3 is CASSSGQGNSHYEQYF. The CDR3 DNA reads TGTGCCAGCAGTTCGGGACAGGGGAATTCTCACTACGAGCAGTACTTC.

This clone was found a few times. In DNA form, the CDR3 reads TGTGCCACCAGCAGGGCGGTGGTTACCTACGAGCAGTACTTC. Translating gives CATSRAVVTYEQYF. The chain employs TRBV15 and TRBJ2-7, with D unclear. The CDR3 runs to 14 residues. Germline V lookup: CDR1 LNHNV, CDR2 YYDKDF (reference sequence). The V gene lost 3 bases and the J gene lost 2 bases, with 11 bases spanning the gap.

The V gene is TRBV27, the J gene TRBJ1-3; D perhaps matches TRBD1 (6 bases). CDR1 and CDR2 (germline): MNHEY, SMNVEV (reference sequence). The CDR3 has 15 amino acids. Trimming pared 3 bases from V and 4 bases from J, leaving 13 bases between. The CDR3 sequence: CASSLRGARGNTIYF. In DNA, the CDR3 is TGTGCCAGCAGTTTGCGGGGGGCGAGAGGAAACACCATATATTTT.

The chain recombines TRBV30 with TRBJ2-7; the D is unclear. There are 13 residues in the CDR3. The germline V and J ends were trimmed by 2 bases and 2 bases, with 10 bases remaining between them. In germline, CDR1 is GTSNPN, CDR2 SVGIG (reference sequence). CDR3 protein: CAWSLGTTYEQYF. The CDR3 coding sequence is TGTGCCTGGAGTCTGGGCACAACCTACGAGCAGTACTTC.

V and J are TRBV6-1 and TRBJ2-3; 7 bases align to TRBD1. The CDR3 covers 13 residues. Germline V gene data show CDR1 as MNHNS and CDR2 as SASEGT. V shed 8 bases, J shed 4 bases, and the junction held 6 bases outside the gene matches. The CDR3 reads CASVTGESDTQYF. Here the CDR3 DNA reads TGTGCCAGCGTAACAGGGGAATCAGATACGCAGTATTTT.

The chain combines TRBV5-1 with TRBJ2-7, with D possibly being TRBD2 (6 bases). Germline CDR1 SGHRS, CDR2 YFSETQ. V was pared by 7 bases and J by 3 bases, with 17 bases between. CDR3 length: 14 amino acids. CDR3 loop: CASHNGTGVYEQYF. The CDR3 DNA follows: TGCGCCAGCCATAACGGGACTGGGGTCTACGAGCAGTACTTC.